The rows below give T cell receptor beta chains drawn from one sample of a study of T cells in Graves' hyperthyroidism and ophthalmopathy. MiXCR, applied by TCRdb to the multiplex PCR reads, yields one record per CDR3 protein. The data contain fewer than 900,000 distinct CDR3 sequences, roughly a sixth of them singletons. The sequenced sample consisted of blood. All receptors come from a woman between 45 and 65 years old with Graves' hyperthyroidism that later progressed to Graves' ophthalmopathy. Each CDR3 is given with its conserved first and last residue. A D gene is named only where the DNA matches it firmly. Expanded clones are given a class, and other clones once, few, many or no size at all.

v_gene	j_gene	abundance	d_gene	CDR3nt	CDR3aa
TRBV2	TRBJ2-3	many	-	TGTGCCAGCAGTGCCCCCGTGACTAGAGGCACAGATACGCAGTATTTT	CASSAPVTRGTDTQYF
TRBV2	TRBJ1-2	-	-	TGTGCCAGCAGTCCACAGCCCTCCGTGGGCTACACCTTC	CASSPQPSVGYTF
TRBV11-2	TRBJ2-5	many	TRBD1	TGTGCCAGCAGCACAGGGACAGGGGTTAAAGAGACCCAGTACTTC	CASSTGTGVKETQYF
TRBV12-3/TRBV12-4	TRBJ2-7	many	-	TGTGCCAGCAGCGTTGCCGGGAGCCTCTCCTACGAGCAGTACTTC	CASSVAGSLSYEQYF
TRBV4-1	TRBJ1-5	few	-	TGCGCCAGCAGCCAAGGGCAGGGAAAGGGTCAGCCCCAGCATTTT	CASSQGQGKGQPQHF
TRBV18	TRBJ1-1	many	-	TGTGCCAGCTCAGGTGACACGGCACGGTTGAACACTGAAGCTTTCTTT	CASSGDTARLNTEAFF
TRBV10-3	TRBJ1-1	few	TRBD1	TGTGCCATCAGGGGGACAGGGACCTCCACTGAAGCTTTCTTT	CAIRGTGTSTEAFF
TRBV12-5	TRBJ2-3	many	TRBD2	TGTGCTAGTGGTCTCCCCTCTGCGGGGGTCCGCACAGATACGCAGTATTTT	CASGLPSAGVRTDTQYF
TRBV19	TRBJ1-1	few	-	TGTGCCAGTAGTATAACCCCGGGACGTCTGAACACTGAAGCTTTCTTT	CASSITPGRLNTEAFF
TRBV4-2	TRBJ2-1	few	TRBD1	TGTGCCAGCAGCCCTGGGCCGGACAGGGGGCAAAATGAGCAGTTCTTC	CASSPGPDRGQNEQFF
TRBV6-2/TRBV6-3	TRBJ2-3	many	TRBD2	TGTGCCAGCAGTTACTCCCAGCGGGGGGGCCGACGCACAGATACGCAGTATTTT	CASSYSQRGGRRTDTQYF
TRBV24-1	TRBJ2-5	few	-	TGTGCCACCAGTGACCTCGGGACAAACCAAGAGACCCAGTACTTC	CATSDLGTNQETQYF
TRBV12-3/TRBV12-4	TRBJ1-2	many	-	TGTGCCAGCAGTTACGAGGATACGGTTGGCTACACCTTC	CASSYEDTVGYTF
TRBV20-1	TRBJ1-6	-	-	TGCAGTGCTAGTAGGCCCCAGGGCCTCTTTTCCCCCCTCCACTTT	CSASRPQGLFSPLHF
TRBV9	TRBJ2-3	few	TRBD1	TGTGCCAGCGGAACCGGGACAGGGACCACAGATACGCAGTATTTT	CASGTGTGTTDTQYF
TRBV15	TRBJ2-1	few	TRBD2	TGTGCCACCAGCAGTCCGGGACTAGCCAAATACAATGAGCGGTTCTTC	CATSSPGLAKYNERFF
TRBV20-1	TRBJ1-6	many	-	TGCAGTGCTTCGACCTGGACAGCCCGTAATTCACCCCTCCACTTT	CSASTWTARNSPLHF
TRBV4-1	TRBJ1-1	-	-	TGCGCCAGCAGCCAAGTGGGGGTCGGGGTGAACACTGAAGCTTTCTTT	CASSQVGVGVNTEAFF
TRBV19	TRBJ1-4	once	-	TGTGCCAGTAGCCAAATGGGGGCTAATGAAAAACTGTTTTTT	CASSQMGANEKLFF
TRBV9	TRBJ2-7	-	TRBD1	TGTGCCAGCAGCGCAGACAGGGGCGGAACGTTCGACGAGCAGTACTTC	CASSADRGGTFDEQYF
TRBV7-3	TRBJ2-1	few	TRBD2	TGTGCCAGCAGCCAACCTAGCGGGGGGTTTAAGGAGCAGTTCTTC	CASSQPSGGFKEQFF
TRBV15	TRBJ1-5	few	-	TGTGCCACCAGCAGAGAAGTGACACTTAATCAGCCCCAGCATTTT	CATSREVTLNQPQHF
TRBV30	TRBJ1-1	-	-	TGTGCCGGGAACCGGGAGAACACTGAAGCTTTCTTT	CAGNRENTEAFF
TRBV20-1	TRBJ2-5	many	-	TGCAGTGCCAATCGAGGAGGGACTGTGGAGACCCAGTACTTC	CSANRGGTVETQYF
TRBV7-2	TRBJ1-2	-	TRBD1	TGTGCCAGCAGCTATGGGACAGGGAGGGGCTACACCTTC	CASSYGTGRGYTF
TRBV2	TRBJ1-2	many	-	TGTGCCAGCAGTGAAGCGACCCTCACAGGGTCTTATGGCTACACCTTC	CASSEATLTGSYGYTF
TRBV13	TRBJ2-3	-	-	TGTGCCAGCAGCTTATCCCAGAGCACAGATACGCAGTATTTT	CASSLSQSTDTQYF
TRBV7-8	TRBJ1-1	-	-	TGTGCCAGCAGCGCCGTAAGGGCTGAAGCTTTCTTT	CASSAVRAEAFF
TRBV5-1	TRBJ1-2	many	-	TGCGCCAGCAGCTTGGCCTGGAGCAAAAGGCTGGCGGCGGGCTATGGCTACACCTTC	CASSLAWSKRLAAGYGYTF
TRBV19	TRBJ1-1	once	-	TGTGCCAGTACGGACGGATTAATGAACACTGAAGCTTTCTTT	CASTDGLMNTEAFF
TRBV5-1	TRBJ2-1	many	TRBD2	TGCGCCAGCAGCTTGGTTCCAGCGGGGGGCCGTAATGAGCAGTTCTTC	CASSLVPAGGRNEQFF
TRBV20-1	TRBJ1-4	-	-	TGCAGTGCTAGAAGGGTTTCTAATGAAAAACTGTTTTTT	CSARRVSNEKLFF
TRBV18	TRBJ2-3	many	-	TGTGCCAGCTCACCGAGGACTGACGACACAGATACGCAGTATTTT	CASSPRTDDTDTQYF
TRBV3-1	TRBJ1-6	few	-	TGTGCCAGCAGCCAAGATCGGACAGTGGGTTCACCCCTCCACTTT	CASSQDRTVGSPLHF
TRBV5-1	TRBJ1-2	few	-	TGCGCCAGCAGCCCGGGCCTATCGTCCCCCTATGGCTACACCTTC	CASSPGLSSPYGYTF
TRBV20-1	TRBJ2-7	-	TRBD2	TGCAGTGTGGTTCGAGCGGGGGGCGTCTACGAGCAGTACTTC	CSVVRAGGVYEQYF
TRBV20-1	TRBJ2-5	many	TRBD2	TGCAGTGCTAGAATACAGCGGGGGGGCATAGAGACCCAGTACTTC	CSARIQRGGIETQYF
TRBV27	TRBJ2-4	-	-	TGTGCCAGCAGTCGCCACCCATTAGCCAAAAACATTCAGTACTTC	CASSRHPLAKNIQYF
TRBV20-1	TRBJ1-6	-	TRBD1	TGCAGTGCTAGAGATCAGAGACAGGGGGATAATTCACCCCTCCACTTT	CSARDQRQGDNSPLHF
TRBV4-1	TRBJ1-2	many	-	TGCGCCAGCAGCCAAGATAACAGGGAGGACTATGGCTACACCTTC	CASSQDNREDYGYTF
TRBV7-9	TRBJ2-3	few	-	TGTGCCAGCAGCTTTGTGGGGGGGCAAACAGATACGCAGTATTTT	CASSFVGGQTDTQYF
TRBV12-3/TRBV12-4	TRBJ2-7	many	TRBD2	TGTGCCAGCAGGACTAGCGGCCGATACGAGCAGTACTTC	CASRTSGRYEQYF
TRBV27	TRBJ2-3	many	-	TGTGCCAGCAGTATACCCGGGACCACCGCGCAGTATTTT	CASSIPGTTAQYF
TRBV7-3	TRBJ2-3	few	TRBD2	TGTGCCAGCAGCCCACAAGCGGGGGGGCTGGGGTATTTT	CASSPQAGGLGYF